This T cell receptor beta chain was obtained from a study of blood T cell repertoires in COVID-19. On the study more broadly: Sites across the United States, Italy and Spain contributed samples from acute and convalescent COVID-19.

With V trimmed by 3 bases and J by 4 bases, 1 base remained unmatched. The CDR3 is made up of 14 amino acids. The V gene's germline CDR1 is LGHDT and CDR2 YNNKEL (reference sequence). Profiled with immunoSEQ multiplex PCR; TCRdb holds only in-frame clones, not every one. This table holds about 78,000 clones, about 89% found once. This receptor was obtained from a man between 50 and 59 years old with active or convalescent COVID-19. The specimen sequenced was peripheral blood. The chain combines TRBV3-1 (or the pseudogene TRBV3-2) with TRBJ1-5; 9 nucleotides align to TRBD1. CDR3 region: CASSQGTGNQPQHF. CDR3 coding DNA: TGTGCCAGCAGCCAGGGGACAGGGAATCAGCCCCAGCATTTT.